This T cell receptor (beta chain) was observed in a study of blood T cells in healthy people across ages. The study's findings and limits: Not knowing donor CMV status may have confounded expanded clonotype changes.

PBMCs numbering at least 6 million were isolated per sample. A second about 6 to 12 cycle PCR used barcoded and J-beta primers. Sequencing yielded, for each sample, at least 2.5 million paired-end reads carrying CDR3. MiXCR was run by TCRdb on the 5' RACE reads, yielding one entry per CDR3 protein. The table includes around 1,600,000 distinct CDR3 sequences, approximately 39% detected once. The CDR3 runs to 13 residues. The V gene's germline CDR1 is LGHNA and CDR2 YSLEER. Trimming shortened V by 5 bases and J by 7 bases, and 15 bases separated the two germline ends. This clonotype is a singleton in its sample. Its antigen is currently unknown.

This receptor was identified in a woman aged 18-29 years in good health. The V and J genes are TRBV4-3 and TRBJ2-7; no reliable D call. The material sequenced was blood. As DNA, the CDR3 is TGCGCCAGCAGCGCTCGATTGGGCCGTGAGCAGTACTTC. Translation: CASSARLGREQYF.